These 29 T cell receptor beta chains came from one sample sequenced in a study of T-cell reconstitution after alpha-beta-depleted transplantation in children. Unique molecular identifiers were used in preparing the TCRbeta library. Using its own MiXCR run on the PCR reads, TCRdb lists one record per CDR3 protein. The repertoire holds 300,000 to 400,000 distinct CDR3 sequences, about 16% seen once, with 35% to 50% in the top ten. The source was PBMCs, mostly from graft donor cells, collected 360 days after TCRalphabeta/CD19-depleted stem cell transplant. These receptors all stem from a male patient between 2 and 10 years old who had a stem cell transplant for acute lymphoblastic leukemia, so the T cells may come from the graft donor.

The chain carries TRBV20-1 and TRBJ2-5, with D perhaps assigned TRBD1 or TRBD2 (6 bases each). Per the germline V gene, CDR1 is DFQATT and CDR2 is SNEGSKA (reference sequence). V dropped 7 bases and J dropped 5 bases, with 11 bases sitting between them. CDR3 length: 11 amino acids. In DNA form, the CDR3 reads TGCAGTGGGGGGGCGAGTGAGACCCAGTACTTC. This sequence encodes CSGGASETQYF.

This clonotype was counted a few times. This rearrangement joins TRBV10-2 to TRBJ2-6, with D possibly matching TRBD1 (6 bases). CDR3 length: 16 residues. Germline CDR1 WSHSY, CDR2 SAAADI. V was trimmed by 4 bases and J by 0 bases, leaving 10 bases between them. CDR3 sequence: CASSGVGGSGANVLTF. As DNA, the CDR3 is TGCGCCAGCAGTGGGGTAGGGGGCTCTGGGGCCAACGTCCTGACTTTC.

This clonotype was seen a few times. This CDR3 is CASSQDFRGGREDGELFF. The CDR3 DNA sequence: TGCGCCAGCAGCCAAGATTTCCGAGGCGGGAGAGAGGACGGGGAGCTGTTTTTT. The gene calls are TRBV4-3 and TRBJ2-2; 7 bases are a match to TRBD2. In germline, CDR1 is LGHNA, CDR2 YSLEER. This CDR3 spans 18 amino acids. V shed 0 bases, J shed 7 bases, and the junction held 14 bases outside the gene matches.

This clonotype was seen a handful of times. This rearrangement joins TRBV3-1 to TRBJ2-1; 7 bases map to TRBD2. Trimming took 0 bases from V and 7 from J; bases not matched to a gene: 6. The CDR3 is made up of 15 amino acids. Germline V lookup: CDR1 LGHDT, CDR2 YNNKEL (reference sequence). CDR3 DNA sequence: TGTGCCAGCAGCCAAGATAGAGCGGGGACGAATGAGCAGTTCTTC. Translated: CASSQDRAGTNEQFF.

There are a few counts of this clonotype. V gene TRBV9 combines with J gene TRBJ2-7; TRBD1 aligns across 9 bases. Germline V gene lookup returns CDR1 SGDLS and CDR2 YYNGEE. Germline trimming cut 4 bases from V and 1 base from J; bases unmatched to any gene: 6. This CDR3 spans 15 amino acids. The CDR3 DNA is TGTGCCAGCAGCTTCCAACAGGGGGCATCCTACGAGCAGTACTTC. Translating it yields CASSFQQGASYEQYF.

This clonotype was seen repeatedly, ten times or more. V gene TRBV12-3 or TRBV12-4 combines with J gene TRBJ2-2; 13 nucleotides line up with TRBD2. This CDR3 is 15 amino acids long. The J segment lost 7 bases and the V segment lost 5 bases, leaving 4 bases of the junction unmatched. In DNA form, the CDR3 reads TGTGCCAGCAGTGCACTAGCGGGAGGGCTCGGGGAGCTGTTTTTT. Translating it yields CASSALAGGLGELFF.

This sequence joins TRBV20-1 and TRBJ1-5; possibly TRBD1 for D (5 bases). The V and J ends lost 0 bases and 4 bases respectively, with 13 bases between them. Germline CDR1 DFQATT, CDR2 SNEGSKA (reference sequence). The CDR3 length is 15 residues. CDR3 bases: TGCAGTGCTAGAGATCCCAGGGAGGGTAATCAGCCCCAGCATTTT. Protein product: CSARDPREGNQPQHF.

Many counts were recorded for this clonotype. The rearrangement links TRBV7-9 to TRBJ1-5, with unresolved D. The CDR3 loop spans 12 amino acids. Germline V gene data show CDR1 as SEHNR and CDR2 as FQNEAQ (reference sequence). V dropped 3 bases and J dropped 7 bases, with 7 bases sitting between them. CDR3 DNA: TGTGCCAGCAGCTTTACGGGACAGCCCCAGCATTTT. Translated: CASSFTGQPQHF.

This chain links TRBV7-9 with TRBJ2-2; TRBD2 agrees at 8 bases. The V gene's germline CDR1 is SEHNR and CDR2 FQNEAQ (reference sequence). This CDR3 is built from 16 residues. V gave up 4 bases and J gave up 1 base; unmatched junction bases: 5. This CDR3 is CASSSWTSRNTGELFF. The CDR3 nucleotides read TGTGCCAGCAGCTCTTGGACTAGCCGGAACACCGGGGAGCTGTTTTTT. The entire variable domain, with the rest obtained from reference TRBV7-9 and TRBJ2-2, is as follows: DTGVSQNPRHKITKRGQNVTFRCDPISEHNRLYWYRQTLGQGPEFLTYFQNEAQLEKSRLLSDRFSAERPKGSFSTLEIQRTEQGDSAMYLCASSSWTSRNTGELFFGEGSRLTVL.

This rearrangement joins TRBV18 to TRBJ1-3; TRBD1 might be the D (6 bases). Trimming took off 2 bases at V and 0 bases at J, with 11 bases between the two ends. Germline-derived CDR1 and CDR2 are KGHSH and LQKENI. The CDR3 totals 16 residues. In DNA, the CDR3 is TGTGCCAGCTCACCAACAGGGTCCAACTCTGGAAACACCATATATTTT. Protein: CASSPTGSNSGNTIYF.

This chain uses TRBV4-3 with TRBJ2-7, with D tentatively TRBD1 (6 bases). V lost 3 bases and J 3 bases, leaving 12 bases between the germline ends. CDR1 LGHNA and CDR2 YSLEER come from the germline V gene. This CDR3 spans 14 amino acids. CDR3 bases: TGCGCCAGCAGCCACTCCAGGGGTGGCTACGAGCAGTACTTC. Translation gives CASSHSRGGYEQYF.

The chain employs TRBV4-3 and TRBJ2-5; TRBD1 or TRBD2 may be the D gene (5 bases each). The V gene lost 4 bases and the J gene lost 5 bases, with 20 bases spanning the gap. CDR1 and CDR2 (germline): LGHNA, YSLEER. CDR3 length equals 16 residues. The CDR3 DNA is TGCGCCAGCAGCCTCCGGACAAGGGGAGCTGGGGAGACCCAGTACTTC. Encoded protein: CASSLRTRGAGETQYF.

This rearrangement joins TRBV5-6 to TRBJ2-1; TRBD1 matches 8 bases. The CDR3 length is 15 residues. Trimming cost V 4 bases and J 6 bases; bases outside gene matches: 9. The V gene's germline CDR1 is SGHDT and CDR2 YYEEEE. The CDR3 nucleotides are TGTGCCAGCAGCCTGAGGACAGGGACCTTCAATGAGCAGTTCTTC. It translates to CASSLRTGTFNEQFF.

This clonotype was counted ten times or more. The chain has TRBV4-3 and TRBJ2-5; 9 bases align to TRBD1. Germline loops: CDR1 LGHNA, CDR2 YSLEER. This CDR3 is built from 16 residues. Trimming took 0 bases from V and 3 from J; bases not matched to a gene: 5. The CDR3 coding sequence is TGCGCCAGCAGCCAAGATGGACAGGGGAGGGAAGAGACCCAGTACTTC. It codes for CASSQDGQGREETQYF.

This clonotype was recorded many times. The rearrangement joins TRBV28 to TRBJ1-1, with 9 bases matching TRBD1. The germline V gene has CDR1 MDHEN and CDR2 SYDVKM. J lost 0 bases, V lost 6 bases, and 8 bases had no gene match. The length of the CDR3 is 16 residues. In nucleotides, the CDR3 is TGTGCCAGCAGGGTCTTTGGGACAGGGCTGAACACTGAAGCTTTCTTT. Translation: CASRVFGTGLNTEAFF.

The sample holds many counts of this clonotype. This sequence joins TRBV12-3 or TRBV12-4 and TRBJ2-7; D perhaps matches TRBD2 (6 bases). The V and J ends lost 2 bases and 7 bases respectively, with 15 bases between them. This CDR3 contains 14 residues. Here the CDR3 DNA reads TGTGCCAGCAGTTTAAACGGGCTAGCGAGGGAGCAGTACTTC. Amino acids: CASSLNGLAREQYF.

The chain couples TRBV15 to TRBJ2-1, with 9 bases matching TRBD2. Germline trimming cut 1 base from V and 4 bases from J; bases unmatched to any gene: 20. This CDR3 comprises 21 residues. Germline V lookup: CDR1 LNHNV, CDR2 YYDKDF (reference sequence). The CDR3 DNA reads as TGTGCCACCAGCAGAGCCTCGGGGGTTGAGCGGGAGGCTTTCTTTTACAATGAGCAGTTCTTC. This gives the protein CATSRASGVEREAFFYNEQFF.

The J gene is TRBJ2-7, the V gene TRBV11-2, with D possibly called TRBD1 or TRBD2 (5 bases each). CDR1 is SGHAT, CDR2 FQNNGV, per germline. CDR3 size: 14 residues. V lost 6 bases to trimming and J lost 4 bases, with 16 bases between them. CDR3: CASSQTGRIYEQYF. The CDR3 DNA reads TGTGCCAGCAGTCAAACGGGACGGATTTACGAGCAGTACTTC.

Turning to this clonotype: This may come from a read error, since a much larger clone is one base off. V is TRBV28 and J is TRBJ2-1; 12 nucleotides align to TRBD2. The V gene end was trimmed by 8 bases and the J gene end by 8 bases; junction bases not matched to a gene: 10. Germline values: CDR1 MDHEN, CDR2 SYDVKM. CDR3 size: 15 residues. The CDR3, as DNA: TGTGCCAGCGGGAGACTAGCGGGAGTTAAGTATGAGCAGTTCTTC. This sequence encodes CASGRLAGVKYEQFF. The full variable domain, rest sourced from reference TRBV28 and TRBJ2-1, is DVKVTQSSRYLVKRTGEKVFLECVQDMDHENMFWYRQDPGLGLRLIYFSYDVKMKEKGDIPEGYSVSREKKERFSLILESASTNQTSMYLCASGRLAGVKYEQFFGPGTRLTVL.

This sequence joins TRBV7-9 and TRBJ2-2; D remains ambiguous. V shed 3 bases and J shed 2 bases, with 13 bases lying between them. Germline CDR1 reads SEHNR; CDR2 reads FQNEAQ (reference sequence). This CDR3 has 16 residues. The CDR3 DNA follows: TGTGCCAGCAGCTTTAAGATGCCGTCAAACACCGGGGAGCTGTTTTTT. Encoded protein: CASSFKMPSNTGELFF.

This clonotype showed up many times. This chain connects TRBV30 to TRBJ1-2; 7 bases are a match to TRBD1. The J segment lost 4 bases and the V segment lost 3 bases, leaving 8 bases of the junction unmatched. Per the germline V gene, CDR1 is GTSNPN and CDR2 is SVGIG (reference sequence). This CDR3 region has 14 residues. The CDR3 loop reads CAWRSPSGGYGYTF. CDR3 coding DNA: TGTGCCTGGAGGTCGCCCTCAGGGGGCTATGGCTACACCTTC.

CDR3 residues: CASSIIGTYEQYF. The CDR3 DNA sequence: TGTGCCAGTAGTATAATTGGTACCTACGAGCAGTACTTC. V gene TRBV19 combines with J gene TRBJ2-7; D is unresolved. There are 13 residues in the CDR3. Germline V CDR1 and CDR2: LNHDA, SQIVND (reference sequence). V lost 2 bases to trimming and J lost 2 bases, with 7 bases between them.

This chain links TRBV4-1 with TRBJ2-5; no clear D gene. The V end was cut by 2 bases, the J end by 4 bases, with 11 bases between. There are 14 residues in the CDR3. Germline CDR1 is MGHRA and CDR2 is YSYEKL. CDR3 in DNA: TGCGCCAGCAGCCAAAGACCCACGCTAGAGACCCAGTACTTC. Residues: CASSQRPTLETQYF.

This clonotype was observed a handful of times. The rearrangement joins TRBV29-1 to TRBJ2-5, with TRBD2 matching 8 bases. The germline CDR1 and CDR2 sequences are SQVTM and ANQGSEA. The V and J ends lost 0 bases and 3 bases, in that order; junction bases with no gene match: 3. The CDR3 contains 14 residues. CDR3 amino acids: CSVEDLGGEETQYF. In DNA, the CDR3 is TGCAGCGTTGAAGACCTCGGGGGGGAAGAGACCCAGTACTTC. Complete variable domain (other parts from reference TRBV29-1 and TRBJ2-5): SAVISQKPSRDICQRGTSLTIQCQVDSQVTMMFWYRQQPGQSLTLIATANQGSEATYESGFVIDKFPISRPNLTFSTLTVSNMSPEDSSIYLCSVEDLGGEETQYFGPGTRLLVL.

V is TRBV5-1 and J is TRBJ1-4; D unclear. Trimming removed 0 bases at V and 7 bases at J, with 10 bases between. Germline loops: CDR1 SGHRS, CDR2 YFSETQ. The CDR3 length is 14 residues. CDR3 nucleotides: TGCGCCAGCAGCTTGGCGCAGGACCGTGAAAAACTGTTTTTT. This gives the protein CASSLAQDREKLFF.

This clonotype was seen only a few times. V and J are TRBV20-1 and TRBJ2-1; TRBD2 aligns across 13 bases. The CDR3 runs to 17 residues. Germline V lookup: CDR1 DFQATT, CDR2 SNEGSKA (reference sequence). With 3 bases clipped from V and 8 bases from J, the junction kept 13 bases outside the gene matches. The CDR3 region has the DNA TGCAGTGCTAGTCCCGGGACTAGCGGGATAGGTGTCGATGAGCAGTTCTTC. Translating gives CSASPGTSGIGVDEQFF.

This clonotype was detected only a few times. This CDR3 is CASSQDHADKYF. The DNA of the CDR3 is TGTGCCAGCAGCCAGGACCACGCGGATAAGTACTTC. The chain links TRBV4-2 to TRBJ2-7, with D hard to call. The germline CDR1 and CDR2 sequences are LGHNA and YNFKEQ. CDR3 length: 12 amino acids. V shed 3 bases and J shed 11 bases, with 14 bases lying between them.

This clonotype was observed at least ten times. The gene calls are TRBV12-3 or TRBV12-4 and TRBJ2-5, with 12 positions matching TRBD2. CDR3 length: 19 amino acids. J was trimmed by 4 bases and V by 2 bases; bases with no gene match: 14. The CDR3: CASSLSLAGGPGNGETQYF. As DNA, the CDR3 is TGTGCCAGCAGTTTAAGCCTAGCGGGAGGGCCTGGGAATGGAGAGACCCAGTACTTC.

This clonotype was detected only once. At one end, the junction sequence differs from germline, possibly due to a read error. The CDR3 reads CAISFGLAGGTSGANVLTF. The CDR3 DNA reads TGTGCCATCAGTTTTGGACTAGCGGGAGGGACCTCTGGGGCCAACGTCCTGACTTTC. The chain employs TRBV12-3 or TRBV12-4 and TRBJ2-6, with TRBD2 matching 15 bases. CDR3 length equals 19 residues.